Detailed here is one T cell receptor beta chain. Its target is not known. These data belong to a study of cytomegalovirus exposure and HLA in healthy donors. Study-level background: The same platform was used for the roughly 110 validation repertoires as for the 666 first-cohort repertoires, as reported in a later analysis. Study findings and constraints: Researchers counted 164 TCR beta chains as cytomegalovirus-associated. The majority of TCR sequences were rare, yet some public TCRs appeared in many donors.

Repertoires were generated with immunoSEQ multiplex PCR, while TCRdb's copy carries only in-frame clones and drops some. This table holds 150,000 to 200,000 clones, 90% to 97% found once. Germline loops: CDR1 SGHRS, CDR2 YFSETQ. CDR3 length: 16 amino acids. The V and J ends lost 4 bases and 1 base, in that order; junction bases with no gene match: 4. The source is a woman aged 18-29 years in good health and CMV-seronegative. The rearrangement uses TRBV5-1 and TRBJ2-3, with 12 bases that match TRBD2. Specimen: PBMCs. For the CDR3, the DNA is TGCGCCAGCAGCCTAGCGGGGGGGCCTGGCACAGATACGCAGTATTTT. Encoded protein: CASSLAGGPGTDTQYF.